The table lists the clone carrying this T cell receptor beta chain with a few counts. Antigen specificity is unknown. Patients sequenced had flow cytometry evidence of CD8+CD57+ cell expansion. All participating patients were living with severe acquired aplastic anemia. Patients were untreated when blood was sampled. Germline assignment: CDR1 SGHNT and CDR2 YENEEA. The V end was cut by 0 bases, the J end by 9 bases, with 21 bases between. This CDR3 spans 17 amino acids. The TCR beta profiling, which covered VDJ combination and CDR3 sequence, was carried out using genomic DNA as the template. MiXCR, run by TCRdb on the reads, gives a single entry per CDR3 protein. The sample consists of 270,000 or so distinct CDR3 sequences, 82% of them appearing once. This sample is drawn from a study of CD8+CD57+ T cells in acquired aplastic anemia. Study overall: The average for DNA from sorted CD4+ and CD8+ cells was about 3.3 ug.

Findings and limits, study-wide: Between patients and controls, CD8+ Simpson's diversity did not vary significantly.

This receptor was taken from a human donor with aplastic anemia. V and J are TRBV11-3 and TRBJ2-1; D tentatively fits TRBD1 or TRBD2 (6 bases each). What was sequenced was sorted CD4+, CD8+, or CD8+CD57+ T cells (not recorded which) from PBMCs. Here the CDR3 reads CASSLDLTRGRSTEQFF. In DNA form, the CDR3 reads TGTGCCAGCAGCTTAGATCTGACACGGGGGCGGTCGACTGAGCAGTTCTTC.